This is a list of T cell receptor beta chains from one sample in a study of shared clonotypes between healthy human individuals. Clones were sequenced by immunoSEQ multiplex PCR, and TCRdb holds only the in-frame ones, with some missing. The repertoire holds about 2.4 million clones, with around nine tenths as singletons. Material for sequencing was naive CD4+ T cells sorted from blood. These receptors all come from a man aged 18 to 29 in good health. The CDR3 runs from the conserved cysteine through the conserved F or W. D genes are given only for firm matches. Part of the rows lack a size; the others show once, few, many or a class for expanded clones.

J gene	V gene	clone size	D gene	CDR3 DNA	CDR3 protein
TRBJ2-6	TRBV7-2	NA	TRBD1	TGTGCCAGCAGCTTGACAGGGGGTCACTCTGGGGCCAACGTCCTGACTTTC	CASSLTGGHSGANVLTF
TRBJ2-7	TRBV13	once	TRBD1	TGTGCCAGCAGCTCCCGGGACAGTTCCTACGAGCAGTACTTC	CASSSRDSSYEQYF
TRBJ1-1	TRBV6-5	NA	NA	TGTGCCAGCAGACAGGCCGCGATGAACACTGAAGCTTTCTTT	CASRQAAMNTEAFF
TRBJ1-4	TRBV5-4	NA	NA	TGTGCCAGCAGCCCGGACCCTACAACTAATGAAAAACTGTTTTTT	CASSPDPTTNEKLFF
TRBJ2-3	TRBV28	NA	TRBD2	TGTGCCAGCAGTTTACCCCTTCGGCGTAGCGGGGTGGTCACAGATACGCAGTATTTT	CASSLPLRRSGVVTDTQYF
TRBJ2-3	TRBV6-5	NA	NA	TGTGCCAGCAGAACGGGATACACAGATACGCAGTATTTT	CASRTGYTDTQYF
TRBJ1-3	TRBV27	NA	NA	TGTGCCAGCAGGCCGCTAGGCATTTTCTCTGGAAACACCATATATTTT	CASRPLGIFSGNTIYF
TRBJ2-5	TRBV2	NA	NA	TGTGCCAGCAGGCGGGACCACGCACGGGAGACCCAGTACTTC	CASRRDHARETQYF
TRBJ2-1	TRBV6-5	NA	NA	TGTGCCAGCAGGCCACGGACAACCTACAATGAGCAGTTCTTC	CASRPRTTYNEQFF
TRBJ1-5	TRBV12-1	NA	NA	TGTGCCAGCAGCTTTCGAAATCAGCCCCAGCATTTT	CASSFRNQPQHF
TRBJ1-2	TRBV6-5	NA	NA	TGTGCCAGCAGTTACTCGATGGCGCGGGTCGGCTACACCTTC	CASSYSMARVGYTF
TRBJ1-1	TRBV6-5	NA	TRBD1	TGTGCCAGCAGTCGAGAACAGGGGTGGTACACTGAAGCTTTCTTT	CASSREQGWYTEAFF
TRBJ2-7	TRBV7-2	NA	TRBD2	TGTGCCAGCAGCTTAGGGCTAGCGGGAGACGAGCAGTACTTC	CASSLGLAGDEQYF
TRBJ2-7	TRBV6-5	once	NA	TGTGCCAGCATGAAGGTACATCTCTCCTACGAGCAGTACTTC	CASMKVHLSYEQYF
TRBJ2-5	TRBV5-1	NA	TRBD2	TGCGCCAGCAGCTTGGTAGCGGGAAGGCGGGAGACCCAGTACTTC	CASSLVAGRRETQYF
TRBJ1-6	TRBV28	NA	NA	TGTGCCAGTTCGCCCGCGAGCCCCACTCCAGATTCACCCCTCCACTTT	CASSPASPTPDSPLHF
TRBJ1-2	TRBV19	NA	TRBD1	TGTGCCAGTGCGGCAGGGACAGGGGTTGGCTATGGCTACACCTTC	CASAAGTGVGYGYTF